These T cell receptor beta chains were read from a single sample in a study of T cell responses to AZD1222 COVID-19 vaccine. Generated by immunoSEQ multiplex PCR, the TCRdb table keeps only in-frame clones and is missing some. There are some 150,000 clones in the sample; approximately 87% occur only once, and about 8.9% lies in the top ten. Sequenced here: peripheral blood, sampled 28 days after the second AZD1222 dose. These receptors came from an adult who received the AZD1222 COVID-19 vaccine. The CDR3 runs from the conserved cysteine through the conserved F or W. Fields, in order: clone size, J gene, V gene, D gene, CDR3 DNA, CDR3 protein. The D gene is left open where the match is weak. A row's size may be missing; if present it is once, few, many or a size class.

abundance: NA; j_gene: TRBJ2-5; v_gene: TRBV27; d_gene: NA; CDR3nt: TGTGCCAGCAGTTTAGGCCGTAGACTGGAAGAGACCCAGTACTTC; CDR3aa: CASSLGRRLEETQYF
abundance: NA; j_gene: TRBJ1-2; v_gene: TRBV2; d_gene: NA; CDR3nt: TGTGCCAGCATCCCCGAGGAAGGGGCCTATGGCTACACCTTC; CDR3aa: CASIPEEGAYGYTF
abundance: NA; j_gene: TRBJ1-2; v_gene: TRBV5-1; d_gene: NA; CDR3nt: TGCGCCAGCAGCCAATCACGAACCCATAGGGGCTACACCTTC; CDR3aa: CASSQSRTHRGYTF
abundance: NA; j_gene: TRBJ2-1; v_gene: TRBV18; d_gene: NA; CDR3nt: TGTGCCAGCTCACAGTTGGGGGGCAATGAGCAGTTCTTC; CDR3aa: CASSQLGGNEQFF
abundance: NA; j_gene: TRBJ1-5; v_gene: TRBV7-2; d_gene: NA; CDR3nt: TGTGCCAGCAGCTTAAAGTCAGGAGCCCAGCATTTT; CDR3aa: CASSLKSGAQHF
abundance: few; j_gene: TRBJ1-1; v_gene: TRBV20-1; d_gene: NA; CDR3nt: TGCAGTCCTTGGAGGAACACTGAAGCTTTCTTT; CDR3aa: CSPWRNTEAFF
abundance: NA; j_gene: TRBJ2-2; v_gene: TRBV6-4; d_gene: NA; CDR3nt: TGTGCCAGCAGCGCCGAGACTCACCCAACCGGGGAGCTGTTTTTT; CDR3aa: CASSAETHPTGELFF
abundance: NA; j_gene: TRBJ2-7; v_gene: TRBV28; d_gene: TRBD2; CDR3nt: TGTGCCAGCAGCTCGGGAGCTAGCGGAGAAACCCACGAGCAGTACTTC; CDR3aa: CASSSGASGETHEQYF
abundance: NA; j_gene: TRBJ2-1; v_gene: TRBV27; d_gene: NA; CDR3nt: TGTGCCAGCAGTAAAGGGATAGACTACAATGAGCAGTTCTTC; CDR3aa: CASSKGIDYNEQFF
abundance: NA; j_gene: TRBJ2-5; v_gene: TRBV11-3; d_gene: NA; CDR3nt: TGTGCCAGCAGCTTAGGGCGGGGAGAGACCCAGTACTTC; CDR3aa: CASSLGRGETQYF
abundance: NA; j_gene: TRBJ1-5; v_gene: TRBV5-8; d_gene: TRBD1; CDR3nt: TGTGCCAGCAGCTTGGGGGACAGAAATAGCAATCAGCCCCAGCATTTT; CDR3aa: CASSLGDRNSNQPQHF
abundance: NA; j_gene: TRBJ2-5; v_gene: TRBV3-1/TRBV3-2; d_gene: NA; CDR3nt: TGTGCCAGCAGCCAAGAAGGGGACAGCGGGGAGACCCAGTACTTC; CDR3aa: CASSQEGDSGETQYF
abundance: NA; j_gene: TRBJ1-1; v_gene: TRBV7-2; d_gene: NA; CDR3nt: TGTGCCAGCAGCTATACGACGGCGAGGGGATGGACTGAAGCTTTCTTT; CDR3aa: CASSYTTARGWTEAFF
abundance: NA; j_gene: TRBJ1-1; v_gene: TRBV24-1; d_gene: NA; CDR3nt: TGTGCCACCAGCCCCGGTTGGGGGTATAGAATGAACACTGAAGCTTTCTTT; CDR3aa: CATSPGWGYRMNTEAFF
abundance: NA; j_gene: TRBJ2-7; v_gene: TRBV6-6; d_gene: TRBD2; CDR3nt: TGTGCCAGCAGTCGTCCAACCGGGACTAGTGGTGTGAAGGGCGAGCAGTACTTC; CDR3aa: CASSRPTGTSGVKGEQYF
abundance: NA; j_gene: TRBJ2-1; v_gene: TRBV9; d_gene: TRBD2; CDR3nt: TGTGCCAGCAGCGCCGGGGGACTAGAAAAAAAGCAGTTCTTC; CDR3aa: CASSAGGLEKKQFF
abundance: NA; j_gene: TRBJ1-1; v_gene: TRBV18; d_gene: NA; CDR3nt: TGTGCCAGCTCACCACTTCAGCTACAAAACACTGAAGCTTTCTTT; CDR3aa: CASSPLQLQNTEAFF
abundance: NA; j_gene: TRBJ2-7; v_gene: TRBV7-8; d_gene: NA; CDR3nt: TGTGCCAGCAGCCGAGGAGCGAACAGGGAGGGCTACGAGCAGTACTTC; CDR3aa: CASSRGANREGYEQYF
abundance: NA; j_gene: TRBJ1-1; v_gene: TRBV7-3; d_gene: NA; CDR3nt: TGTGCCAGCAGCTTATCATACAGGACTGAAGCTTTCTTT; CDR3aa: CASSLSYRTEAFF
abundance: once; j_gene: TRBJ1-4; v_gene: TRBV15; d_gene: TRBD1; CDR3nt: TGTGCCACCAGCAGAGACCCGCAGGGGGCTAGGGAAAAACTGTTTTTT; CDR3aa: CATSRDPQGAREKLFF
abundance: NA; j_gene: TRBJ2-4; v_gene: TRBV29-1; d_gene: TRBD2; CDR3nt: TGCAGCGTCGGCCCTAGCGGGAGTAACATTCAGTACTTC; CDR3aa: CSVGPSGSNIQYF
abundance: few; j_gene: TRBJ1-5; v_gene: TRBV7-2; d_gene: NA; CDR3nt: TGTGCCAGCAGCTTATCCCACCAGAGGCCCCAGCATTTT; CDR3aa: CASSLSHQRPQHF
abundance: NA; j_gene: TRBJ1-1; v_gene: TRBV19; d_gene: NA; CDR3nt: TGTGCCAGTAGGGTGCGGGGATTGCACACTGAAGCTTTCTTT; CDR3aa: CASRVRGLHTEAFF
abundance: NA; j_gene: TRBJ2-3; v_gene: TRBV24-1; d_gene: TRBD1; CDR3nt: TGTGCCACCAGTGATCTTACGCCGCGACAGGGGGTCCCTATCGGTACGCAGTATTTT; CDR3aa: CATSDLTPRQGVPIGTQYF
abundance: NA; j_gene: TRBJ1-4; v_gene: TRBV28; d_gene: NA; CDR3nt: TGTGCCAGCAGTCCATCTGTATGGAAACTGTTTTTT; CDR3aa: CASSPSVWKLFF
abundance: NA; j_gene: TRBJ1-5; v_gene: TRBV5-4; d_gene: NA; CDR3nt: TGTGCCAGCAGCTACGAACCGGCCAGTGAGCCCCAGCATTTT; CDR3aa: CASSYEPASEPQHF
abundance: NA; j_gene: TRBJ2-3; v_gene: TRBV30; d_gene: NA; CDR3nt: TGTGCCTGGAGGCCGAAGGGAGCAGCAGATACGCAGTATTTT; CDR3aa: CAWRPKGAADTQYF
abundance: NA; j_gene: TRBJ2-3; v_gene: TRBV28; d_gene: NA; CDR3nt: TGTGCCAGCAGTATCGGAAGCGGGCTCGATACGCAGTATTTT; CDR3aa: CASSIGSGLDTQYF
abundance: NA; j_gene: TRBJ1-5; v_gene: TRBV5-1; d_gene: TRBD1; CDR3nt: TGCGCCAGCAGCTTGACAGGGGGGGAAAATCAGCCCCAGCATTTT; CDR3aa: CASSLTGGENQPQHF
abundance: NA; j_gene: TRBJ2-2; v_gene: TRBV5-6; d_gene: TRBD1; CDR3nt: TGTGCCAGCAGCTCACAGGGGGCGGTGACCGGGGAGCTGTTTTTT; CDR3aa: CASSSQGAVTGELFF
abundance: NA; j_gene: TRBJ1-4; v_gene: TRBV6-5; d_gene: NA; CDR3nt: TGTGCCAGCAGGCCCCGGGAGGGCCCTAATGAAAAACTGTTTTTT; CDR3aa: CASRPREGPNEKLFF
abundance: NA; j_gene: TRBJ2-7; v_gene: TRBV7-3; d_gene: TRBD2; CDR3nt: TGTGCCAGCAGCCGGGCGGGGGGCTACGAGCAGTACTTC; CDR3aa: CASSRAGGYEQYF
abundance: NA; j_gene: TRBJ2-7; v_gene: TRBV5-4; d_gene: TRBD1; CDR3nt: TGTGCCAGCAGCTCACATTCCGGGACAGGGGACGAGCAGTACTTC; CDR3aa: CASSSHSGTGDEQYF
abundance: NA; j_gene: TRBJ1-4; v_gene: TRBV25-1; d_gene: NA; CDR3nt: TGTGCCAGCAGTGTGGACAGAAATAGGGAAAAACTGTTTTTT; CDR3aa: CASSVDRNREKLFF
abundance: NA; j_gene: TRBJ1-4; v_gene: TRBV5-1; d_gene: NA; CDR3nt: TGCGCCAGCAGCTTGGACGGTCGAGAAAAACTGTTTTTT; CDR3aa: CASSLDGREKLFF
abundance: NA; j_gene: TRBJ1-1; v_gene: TRBV7-3; d_gene: NA; CDR3nt: TGTGCCAGCAGCTCCACGATGAACACTGAAGCTTTCTTT; CDR3aa: CASSSTMNTEAFF
abundance: few; j_gene: TRBJ2-2; v_gene: TRBV19; d_gene: TRBD2; CDR3nt: TGTGCCAGTAGGCAACTAGCGGGAGGATCCGGGGAGCTGTTTTTT; CDR3aa: CASRQLAGGSGELFF